The rows below give T cell receptor beta chains drawn from one sample of a study of regulatory T cells in long-lasting Graves disease. TCRdb redid the calling of the multiplex PCR reads with MiXCR, one entry per CDR3 protein. The repertoire holds about 560,000 distinct CDR3 sequences, approximately 16% seen once, with 12% in the top ten. The data were also submitted as part of a second study, on T cells in Graves' hyperthyroidism and ophthalmopathy.

Here the sequenced sample was peripheral blood mononuclear cells (PBMCs), taken at new diagnosis, from a patient treated with antithyroid drugs. The source is a young man with Graves disease. Both conserved end residues are part of each CDR3. The order of the fields is V gene, CDR3 protein.

TRBV6-2/TRBV6-3 | CVSRVTSGSSYEQYF
TRBV6-2/TRBV6-3 | CASSEFGINQPQHF
TRBV11-3 | CASSQDGLGQGGHNEQFF
TRBV28 | CASRYRGNTEAFF
TRBV20-1 | CSATPRGEGTQYF
TRBV12-5 | CASGVLIGPPFNGYTF
TRBV7-2 | CASSPDIRTGEQYF
TRBV7-2 | CASSARREAETQYF
TRBV5-1 | CASSGGGRRDEQFF
TRBV7-8 | CASSLGAGEPYNEQFF
TRBV12-3/TRBV12-4 | CASSRGWTEAFF
TRBV12-3/TRBV12-4 | CASSLFPGEDEQYF
TRBV27 | CASTGNGANVLTF
TRBV7-9 | CASSWGVRTVEEKLFF
TRBV6-5 | CASSFGTQLGFGELFF
TRBV19 | CASRGQGVTVSNQPQHF
TRBV27 | CASSLWATGYANEQYF
TRBV6-1 | CASSEERGQPQHF
TRBV6-4 | CASSDGPGVRGYTF